A single sample gave rise to the 21 T cell receptor beta chains below, sequenced in a study of T-cell reconstitution after alpha-beta-depleted transplantation in children. As it was prepared, the TCRbeta library received unique molecular identifiers. TCRdb independently ran MiXCR on the PCR reads; one entry per CDR3 protein. The sample gives 400,000 to 500,000 distinct CDR3 sequences, 9.5% to 13% of which show up once; roughly 6% is in the top ten. The sample in question was PBMCs from the stem cell graft donor, obtained from the stem cell graft. The receptor source for this set is a human donor who donated a stem cell graft to a child with acute myeloid leukemia.

This clonotype was recorded a few times. J is TRBJ1-6 and V is TRBV6-5, with D maybe TRBD1 (5 bases). The CDR3 contains 16 residues. Germline lookup yields CDR1 MNHEY and CDR2 SVGAGI. V was cut by 0 bases and J by 7 bases, with 13 bases left in between. CDR3 sequence: CASSYSEPGVNSPLHF. The CDR3 bases are TGTGCCAGCAGTTACTCGGAGCCGGGGGTCAATTCACCCCTCCACTTT.

This clonotype showed up just a few times. The rearrangement links TRBV9 to TRBJ2-3; D uncertain. This CDR3 has 14 amino acids. V was clipped by 3 bases and J by 0 bases, with 8 bases between them. Germline V gives CDR1 SGDLS, CDR2 YYNGEE. The CDR3 DNA follows: TGTGCCAGCAGCGGGATACAAAGCACAGATACGCAGTATTTT. This sequence encodes CASSGIQSTDTQYF.

This clonotype came up a few times. The chain employs TRBV9 and TRBJ2-3; 9 bases are shared with TRBD2. The junction had 8 bases not matched to a gene; V was cut back by 0 bases and J by 3 bases. The CDR3 consists of 17 residues. Germline CDR1 is SGDLS and CDR2 is YYNGEE. The CDR3 coding sequence is TGTGCCAGCAGCGTAGGGGGTAGCGGGGGCGTTACAGATACGCAGTATTTT. It is translated as CASSVGGSGGVTDTQYF.

This clonotype appeared many times. The chain is built from TRBV7-8 and TRBJ2-7, with TRBD2 as a possible D gene (6 bases). V lost 1 base to trimming and J lost 6 bases, with 7 bases between them. CDR1 and CDR2 (germline): SGHVS, FQNEAQ. This CDR3 comprises 12 residues. CDR3 sequence: CASSLDGGEQYV. CDR3 coding DNA: TGTGCCAGCAGCTTAGACGGGGGCGAGCAGTACGTC.

This chain uses TRBV7-3 with TRBJ2-1, with D perhaps being TRBD1 or TRBD2 (6 bases each). The V and J ends lost 1 base and 10 bases respectively, with 14 bases between them. CDR1 and CDR2 (germline): SGHTA, FQGTGA. The CDR3 totals 14 residues. CDR3 amino acids: CASSLNGGGWEQFF. In nucleotides, the CDR3 is TGTGCCAGCAGCTTAAACGGGGGCGGATGGGAGCAGTTCTTC.

The table lists this clonotype with a few counts. The chain couples TRBV5-6 to TRBJ1-5, with D possibly TRBD1 on 6 matching bases. The germline CDR1 and CDR2 sequences are SGHDT and YYEEEE. V gave up 0 bases and J gave up 6 bases, with 10 bases separating them. CDR3 length equals 14 residues. The CDR3 reads CASSLAQGSQPQHF. Here the CDR3 DNA reads TGTGCCAGCAGCTTGGCACAGGGAAGTCAGCCCCAGCATTTT.

This chain links TRBV27 with TRBJ2-7; maybe TRBD2 (7 bases). Trimming stripped 6 bases from V and 1 base from J, with 13 bases between. The CDR3 runs 14 residues. CDR1 is MNHEY and CDR2 is SMNVEV in the germline V gene (reference sequence). CDR3 DNA: TGTGCCAGCAGGCCCGGGGGGCGATCCTACGAGCAGTACTTC. This translates into CASRPGGRSYEQYF.

This clonotype showed up many times. The chain recombines TRBV10-3 with TRBJ1-1; weak D call: TRBD1 (6 bases). This CDR3 has 13 amino acids. Trimming stripped 0 bases from V and 8 bases from J, with 10 bases between. The germline CDR1 and CDR2 sequences are ENHRY and SYGVKD. The CDR3 reads CAISESQGREAFF. Here the CDR3 DNA reads TGTGCCATCAGTGAGTCCCAGGGGAGGGAAGCTTTCTTT.

This clonotype was seen repeatedly, ten times or more. The CDR3: CASRFAGVSADTQYF. As DNA, the CDR3 is TGTGCCAGCAGGTTTGCGGGGGTGAGTGCAGATACGCAGTATTTT. The chain couples TRBV12-3 or TRBV12-4 to TRBJ2-3; TRBD2 matches 7 bases. The trim removed 6 bases at V and 4 bases at J, leaving 10 bases unmatched. This CDR3 has 15 amino acids.

The rearrangement links TRBV25-1 to TRBJ1-4, with a weak D call TRBD1 (6 bases). The CDR3 extends over 11 amino acids. Between the trimmed V and J ends, which lost 8 bases and 8 bases, there was a span of 9 bases. The germline gives CDR1 MGHDK, CDR2 SYGVNS. CDR3: CASGQGEKLFF. The CDR3 DNA follows: TGTGCCAGCGGCCAGGGGGAAAAACTGTTTTTT.

This clonotype turned up a few times. This chain's CDR3 is CASLYEQYF. The CDR3 DNA sequence: TGCGCCAGTCTCTACGAGCAGTACTTC. This chain joins TRBV4-3 and TRBJ2-7, with D uncertain. The CDR3 sequence is 9 residues long. In germline, CDR1 is LGHNA, CDR2 YSLEER. The ends were cut back, 9 bases at V and 3 bases at J, with 3 bases in the middle.

This clonotype showed up just a few times. This chain joins TRBV4-1 and TRBJ1-2, with TRBD1 matching 8 bases. The germline CDR1 and CDR2 sequences are MGHRA and YSYEKL. The CDR3 totals 15 residues. Trimming removed 4 bases from V and 7 bases from J; junction bases left unmatched: 11. CDR3 sequence: CASSPEHQGARGYTF. The CDR3 bases are TGCGCCAGCAGCCCCGAACATCAGGGGGCGCGTGGCTACACCTTC.

The genes are TRBV2 and TRBJ1-6, with 7 nucleotides matching TRBD1. V was clipped by 6 bases and J by 7 bases; unmatched bases: 9. CDR1 and CDR2 (germline): SNHLY, FYNNEI. The CDR3 extends over 15 amino acids. The CDR3 region is CASSQLTGTNSPLHF. The CDR3 coding sequence is TGTGCCAGCAGCCAGCTGACAGGGACGAATTCACCCCTCCACTTT.

The V and J genes are TRBV7-9 and TRBJ2-2; possible D gene TRBD1, 6 bases. Trimming left V 4 bases short and J 5 bases short, with 11 bases between. The CDR3 has 14 residues. Germline V CDR1 and CDR2: SEHNR, FQNEAQ (reference sequence). CDR3 in amino acids: CASSSYRVTGELFF. In nucleotides, the CDR3 is TGTGCCAGCAGCTCGTACAGGGTAACCGGGGAGCTGTTTTTT.

J is TRBJ2-2 and V is TRBV5-1; TRBD1 might be the D (6 bases). Trimming took off 0 bases at V and 7 bases at J, with 13 bases between the two ends. In germline, CDR1 is SGHRS, CDR2 YFSETQ. The CDR3 has 15 residues. The CDR3 DNA reads TGCGCCAGCAGCTTGGTCCAGGGGCGAAACGGGGAGCTGTTTTTT. This sequence encodes CASSLVQGRNGELFF.

About this clonotype: At one of its ends the junction is not consistent with the germline gene, which may arise from a read error. The chain joins TRBV3-1 to TRBJ2-6; D is possibly TRBD1 (5 bases). The CDR3 length is 18 residues. The germline V gene has CDR1 LGHDT and CDR2 YNNKEL (reference sequence). CDR3 residues: CASSQYAEIESGANGLTF. The DNA of the CDR3 is TGTGCCAGCAGCCAGTACGCCGAAATTGAATCTGGGGCCAACGGCCTGACTTTC.

This clonotype was detected many times. CDR3: CASRLAGGQETQYF. The CDR3 DNA sequence: TGTGCCAGCAGACTAGCGGGAGGCCAAGAGACCCAGTACTTC. The gene calls are TRBV3-1 and TRBJ2-5; 12 bases are a match to TRBD2. V shed 6 bases and J 1 base; nucleotides not matched to a gene: 0. Germline lookup yields CDR1 LGHDT and CDR2 YNNKEL (reference sequence). The CDR3 length is 14 residues.

The chain combines TRBV6-2 or TRBV6-3 with TRBJ2-7; D is undetermined. CDR3 length: 14 residues. V was pared by 6 bases and J by 1 base, with 13 bases between. CDR1 and CDR2 from the germline V gene are MNHEY and SVGEGT. The CDR3 region is CASSYTDLSYEQYF. The CDR3 region has the DNA TGTGCCAGCAGCTATACGGACCTATCCTACGAGCAGTACTTC.

The rearrangement uses TRBV27 and TRBJ1-2; perhaps TRBD1 as D (5 bases). In germline, CDR1 is MNHEY, CDR2 SMNVEV (reference sequence). V dropped 5 bases and J dropped 3 bases, with 10 bases sitting between them. The CDR3 runs to 13 residues. In DNA, the CDR3 is TGTGCCAGCAGTCGGGACGGCTACTATGGCTACACCTTC. This sequence encodes CASSRDGYYGYTF.

J is TRBJ2-3 and V is TRBV7-6, with 12 bases identical to TRBD2. This CDR3 has 16 amino acids. Trimming removed 5 bases from V and 4 bases from J; junction bases left unmatched: 7. Germline V gives CDR1 SGHVS, CDR2 FNYEAQ. The CDR3 nucleotides read TGTGCCAGCAGCCTACGGACTAGCGGGGCGGCAGATACGCAGTATTTT. As protein: CASSLRTSGAADTQYF.

This clonotype was detected a few times. The chain couples TRBV15 to TRBJ2-7, with TRBD2 identical over 7 bases. The V and J ends lost 4 bases and 6 bases, in that order; junction bases with no gene match: 12. Germline CDR1 LNHNV, CDR2 YYDKDF (reference sequence). The CDR3 has 15 amino acids. The CDR3: CATSIRERDPSEQYF. The CDR3, as DNA: TGTGCCACCAGCATTCGGGAGCGGGACCCGTCCGAGCAGTACTTC.